The next 9 T cell receptor beta chains were all read from a single sample in a study of PD-1 blockade in classical Hodgkin lymphoma. Using immunoSEQ multiplex PCR, the repertoire was profiled, and TCRdb retains in-frame clones only, with some absent. The sample contains about 44,000 clones, 66% of which appear only once. Time point described: cycle 4 day 1 (C4D1), after 5 to 7 weeks of nivolumab. Relapses following autologous stem cell transplantation were seen in all patients, with brentuximab vedotin exposure varying. Specimen: peripheral blood mononuclear cells (PBMCs), collected before the fourth cycle of nivolumab. These receptor sequences come from a human donor with classical Hodgkin lymphoma.

CDR3 DNA sequence: TGTGCCAGCAGTTACTCGGTGCTTTTGGGCGGCTATGGCTACACCTTC. It yields the protein CASSYSVLLGGYGYTF. The rearrangement uses TRBV6-5 and TRBJ1-2; D not resolved. Germline assignment: CDR1 MNHEY and CDR2 SVGAGI. V was clipped by 0 bases and J by 4 bases, with 15 bases between them. CDR3 length: 16 residues.

V usage is TRBV9 and J usage is TRBJ2-5; the D gene is possibly TRBD1 (5 bases). The CDR3 covers 13 residues. V was trimmed by 1 base and J by 3 bases, leaving 7 bases between them. Germline V gene sequence: CDR1 SGDLS, CDR2 YYNGEE. CDR3 sequence (DNA): TGTGCCAGCAGCGTAAGACAGAAAGAGACCCAGTACTTC. Translation: CASSVRQKETQYF.

The chain links TRBV30 to TRBJ1-1, with 8 bases aligning to TRBD1. The germline gives CDR1 GTSNPN, CDR2 SVGIG (reference sequence). V gave up 3 bases and J gave up 4 bases; unmatched junction bases: 13. This CDR3 is built from 16 residues. Here the CDR3 reads CAWRTQGGADGTEAFF. CDR3 coding DNA: TGTGCCTGGAGAACACAGGGGGGGGCTGATGGCACTGAAGCTTTCTTT.

The chain joins TRBV5-1 to TRBJ1-6; 8 positions agree with TRBD1. Germline CDR1 is SGHRS and CDR2 is YFSETQ. V was pared by 4 bases and J by 8 bases, with 5 bases of the junction left unmatched. This CDR3 contains 14 residues. CDR3 loop: CASSLTGVYSPLHF. The CDR3 coding sequence is TGCGCCAGCAGCCTGACAGGGGTGTATTCACCCCTCCACTTT.

This chain joins TRBV19 and TRBJ1-6; tentatively, D is TRBD1 (5 bases). In germline, CDR1 is LNHDA, CDR2 SQIVND (reference sequence). Trimming took 7 bases from V and 8 from J, leaving 18 bases between them. The CDR3 extends over 15 amino acids. CDR3 sequence (DNA): TGTGCCAGTACCCTTGTGGGGGTGGAGGATTCACCCCTCCACTTT. Residues: CASTLVGVEDSPLHF.

This sequence joins TRBV18 and TRBJ2-7, with TRBD1 matching over 9 bases. J lost 7 bases, V lost 10 bases, and 11 bases had no gene match. This CDR3 has 13 residues. Germline V lookup: CDR1 KGHSH, CDR2 LQKENI. CDR3 bases: TGTGCCACCCGGACAGGGGCAGGGGGGGAGCAGTACTTC. As protein: CATRTGAGGEQYF. Drawing the rest from reference TRBV18 and TRBJ2-7, the complete variable domain is NAGVMQNPRHLVRRRGQEARLRCSPMKGHSHVYWYRQLPEEGLKFMVYLQKENIIDESGMPKERFSAEFPKEGPSILRIQQVVRGDSAAYFCATRTGAGGEQYFGPGTRLTVT.

The gene calls are TRBV9 and TRBJ2-7; TRBD1 agrees at 10 bases. Germline trimming cut 0 bases from V and 5 bases from J; bases unmatched to any gene: 5. Germline CDR1 reads SGDLS; CDR2 reads YYNGEE. This CDR3 is 15 amino acids long. The CDR3 region has the DNA TGTGCCAGCAGCGTAGAAGGGACAGGGGTCGACGAGCAGTACTTC. The encoded protein is CASSVEGTGVDEQYF.

The chain carries TRBV7-9 and TRBJ1-1, with D maybe TRBD1 (5 bases). In germline, CDR1 is SEHNR, CDR2 FQNEAQ (reference sequence). V lost 1 base and J 4 bases, leaving 10 bases between the germline ends. The CDR3 sequence is 14 residues long. CDR3 loop: CASSLGGEFTEAFF. In DNA form, the CDR3 reads TGTGCCAGCAGCTTAGGAGGGGAGTTCACTGAAGCTTTCTTT. Together with reference TRBV7-9 and TRBJ1-1, the CDR3 gives the full variable domain: DTGVSQNPRHKITKRGQNVTFRCDPISEHNRLYWYRQTLGQGPEFLTYFQNEAQLEKSRLLSDRFSAERPKGSFSTLEIQRTEQGDSAMYLCASSLGGEFTEAFFGQGTRLTVV.

This clone was seen a few times. The rearrangement links TRBV18 to TRBJ1-4; 7 bases are a match to TRBD1. J was trimmed by 3 bases and V by 4 bases; bases with no gene match: 2. The CDR3 consists of 14 residues. Germline V gene sequence: CDR1 KGHSH, CDR2 LQKENI. The CDR3 sequence is CASSHGTANEKLFF. CDR3 DNA sequence: TGTGCCAGCTCACACGGGACAGCTAATGAAAAACTGTTTTTT.